This T cell receptor beta chain emerged from a study of blood T cell repertoires in COVID-19. Participant-given clinical history determined each cohort assignment. Clones were read by immunoSEQ multiplex PCR, and TCRdb kept only the in-frame ones, dropping some. The data contain approximately 290,000 clones, roughly 89% of them seen just once; the ten biggest clones take up 3.5% to 4.5%. The CDR3 totals 12 residues. Germline V gene data show CDR1 as MDHEN and CDR2 as SYDVKM. Trimming took off 8 bases at V and 10 bases at J, with 17 bases between the two ends. The V and J genes are TRBV28 and TRBJ1-1; a possible D gene is TRBD1 (5 bases). This sequence was found in a woman between 18 and 30 years old with acute COVID-19. Sequencing used PBMCs or T cells enriched from blood (not recorded which). CDR3 coding DNA: TGTGCCAGCTCTTCCAAGGGGCGAGGAGCTTTCTTT. It specifies CASSSKGRGAFF.